These 30 T cell receptor beta chains originate from one sample sequenced in a study of cytomegalovirus exposure and HLA in healthy donors. The PCR was carried out with 60 Vbeta primers and 13 Jbeta primers. Only in-frame clones appear in the TCRdb table, and some are missing; sequencing was by immunoSEQ multiplex PCR. The table records approximately 130,000 clones, around 77% of them present only once. The source material was PBMCs. The origin of the receptors is a man between 45 and 60 years old in good health and CMV-seronegative.

V gene TRBV30 combines with J gene TRBJ1-1; D might be TRBD1 (5 bases). Germline V gene lookup returns CDR1 GTSNPN and CDR2 SVGIG (reference sequence). The V end was cut by 4 bases, the J end by 4 bases, with 13 bases between. The CDR3 is made up of 13 amino acids. The CDR3 sequence is CAWTRGWGTEAFF. The CDR3 DNA sequence: TGTGCCTGGACTCGGGGGTGGGGCACTGAAGCTTTCTTT.

The chain links TRBV7-3 to TRBJ2-2, with D possibly TRBD2 on 5 matching bases. CDR1 SGHTA and CDR2 FQGTGA come from the germline V gene. CDR3 size: 14 residues. Deletions cut 5 bases from V and 1 base from J, with 8 bases between. CDR3 nucleotides: TGTGCCAGCAGCCAGGCGGGGAACACCGGGGAGCTGTTTTTT. Its protein is CASSQAGNTGELFF. Full variable domain (rest looked up from reference TRBV7-3 and TRBJ2-2): GAGVSQTPSNKVTEKGKYVELRCDPISGHTALYWYRQSLGQGPEFLIYFQGTGAADDSGLPNDRFFAVRPEGSVSTLKIQRTERGDSAVYLCASSQAGNTGELFFGEGSRLTVL.

The CDR3 spells CASSSDRASNQPQHF. DNA of the CDR3: TGTGCCAGCAGCTCGGACAGGGCGTCGAACCAGCCCCAGCATTTT. The chain links TRBV7-8 to TRBJ1-5, with 8 bases that match TRBD1. V shed 4 bases and J 7 bases; nucleotides not matched to a gene: 9. The CDR3 covers 15 residues. Germline assignment: CDR1 SGHVS and CDR2 FQNEAQ.

The chain carries TRBV7-8 and TRBJ2-7; 13 nucleotides match TRBD2. V trimming: 2 bases; J trimming: 5 bases; junction bases outside the gene matches: 6. Germline V gives CDR1 SGHVS, CDR2 FQNEAQ. The CDR3 sequence is 16 residues long. CDR3 sequence (DNA): TGTGCCAGCAGCTTATGGACTAGCGGGAGTAAGAACGAGCAGTACTTC. Protein: CASSLWTSGSKNEQYF.

This clone was seen only a few times. V and J are TRBV27 and TRBJ2-7; D possibly corresponds to TRBD1 (7 bases). CDR3 length: 15 residues. Trimming removed 7 bases from V and 4 bases from J, with 20 bases in between. Germline CDR1 and CDR2: MNHEY and SMNVEV (reference sequence). The CDR3 loop is CASTPRQGGEYEQYF. The DNA of the CDR3 is TGTGCCAGCACCCCCCGACAGGGAGGCGAATACGAGCAGTACTTC.

This rearrangement joins TRBV10-1 to TRBJ2-7; 11 bases agree with TRBD2. Germline assignment: CDR1 WNHNN and CDR2 SYGVQD (reference sequence). CDR3 length: 15 amino acids. J gave up 4 bases and V 5 bases, and 7 bases lay outside the gene matches. The CDR3 DNA reads as TGCGCCAGCAGTCTTAGCGGGAGGGCCGAGTACGAGCAGTACTTC. It is translated as CASSLSGRAEYEQYF.

The chain's CDR3 is CASSATGMNTEAFF. Written as DNA, the CDR3 is TGTGCCAGCAGCGCGACAGGGATGAACACTGAAGCTTTCTTT. V usage is TRBV7-9 and J usage is TRBJ1-1; TRBD1 aligns across 7 bases. This CDR3 spans 14 amino acids. V shed 5 bases, J shed 0 bases, and the junction held 3 bases outside the gene matches. Per germline, CDR1 SEHNR and CDR2 FQNEAQ (reference sequence).

The chain is built from TRBV29-1 and TRBJ1-1, with TRBD1 matching over 7 bases. Germline V CDR1 and CDR2: SQVTM, ANQGSEA. V dropped 7 bases and J dropped 1; count of bases not matched to a gene: 6. CDR3 length: 13 residues. This CDR3 is CSAGTEKNTEAFF. In nucleotides, the CDR3 is TGCAGCGCCGGGACAGAAAAGAACACTGAAGCTTTCTTT.

The chain has TRBV6-5 and TRBJ1-2, with unresolved D. Germline CDR1 and CDR2: MNHEY and SVGAGI. The CDR3 is 14 residues long. V lost 0 bases and J lost 8, with 13 bases in between. The CDR3 nucleotides are TGTGCCAGCAGTTACTCGAGAGGGTCGGACGGCTACACCTTC. It encodes CASSYSRGSDGYTF.

By its share, this clone is medium-sized. The chain links TRBV2 to TRBJ2-6; TRBD2 aligns across 13 bases. The CDR3 contains 16 residues. The junction had 4 bases not matched to a gene; V was cut back by 11 bases and J by 0 bases. Germline lookup yields CDR1 SNHLY and CDR2 FYNNEI. DNA for the CDR3: TGTGCCGGAGGGACTAGCGGGATCTCTGGGGCCAACGTCCTGACTTTC. This gives the protein CAGGTSGISGANVLTF. The variable domain in full, with the rest retrieved from reference TRBV2 and TRBJ2-6, is EPEVTQTPSHQVTQMGQEVILRCVPISNHLYFYWYRQILGQKVEFLVSFYNNEISEKSEIFDDQFSVERPDGSNFTLKIRSTKLEDSAMYFCAGGTSGISGANVLTFGAGSRLTVL.

V is TRBV7-6 and J is TRBJ2-2, with a tentative D call TRBD2 (6 bases). Germline lookup yields CDR1 SGHVS and CDR2 FNYEAQ. The length of the CDR3 is 16 residues. V lost 5 bases to trimming and J lost 4 bases, with 17 bases between them. Here the CDR3 reads CASSLGLLAGTGELFF. DNA for the CDR3: TGTGCCAGCAGCCTTGGACTACTCGCGGGCACCGGGGAGCTGTTTTTT. The full variable domain, with the rest looked up from reference TRBV7-6 and TRBJ2-2, is GAGVSQSPRYKVTKRGQDVALRCDPISGHVSLYWYRQALGQGPEFLTYFNYEAQQDKSGLPNDRFSAERPEGSISTLTIQRTEQRDSAMYRCASSLGLLAGTGELFFGEGSRLTVL.

The rearrangement joins TRBV19 to TRBJ1-1, with D maybe TRBD1 (5 bases). Germline V gene data show CDR1 as LNHDA and CDR2 as SQIVND (reference sequence). The CDR3 runs 16 residues. V lost 5 bases and J lost 0, with 16 bases in between. In DNA form, the CDR3 reads TGTGCCAGTAGTCCCTGGACACTGACTTTGAACACTGAAGCTTTCTTT. It encodes CASSPWTLTLNTEAFF.

In this sample, this clone turned up a few times. The chain recombines TRBV7-6 with TRBJ2-3; 10 bases line up with TRBD1. The length of the CDR3 is 14 residues. Trimming removed 5 bases from V and 6 bases from J; junction bases left unmatched: 5. Per the germline V gene, CDR1 is SGHVS and CDR2 is FNYEAQ. The CDR3 DNA reads TGTGCCAGCAGCCTTGGACAGGGGGAGGATACGCAGTATTTT. Its protein product is CASSLGQGEDTQYF.

This clone occurred a few times. The chain couples TRBV10-3 to TRBJ2-3, with a weak D call TRBD2 (7 bases). This CDR3 is 19 amino acids long. Trimming took off 4 bases at V and 0 bases at J, with 23 bases between the two ends. The germline V gene has CDR1 ENHRY and CDR2 SYGVKD. Written as DNA, the CDR3 is TGTGCCATCAGTGGTTCCCCCGGGGCGGCGGGGGCTAGCACAGATACGCAGTATTTT. Translation: CAISGSPGAAGASTDTQYF.

The V call is TRBV5-4, the J call TRBJ2-7; a possible D gene is TRBD1 (6 bases). Germline V gene lookup returns CDR1 SGHNT and CDR2 YYREEE (reference sequence). Deletions cut 0 bases from V and 3 bases from J, with 10 bases between. CDR3 length: 14 residues. The CDR3: CASSLDSGDYEQYF. The DNA of the CDR3 is TGTGCCAGCAGCTTGGATTCAGGGGACTACGAGCAGTACTTC.

This sequence joins TRBV28 and TRBJ2-7, with D perhaps TRBD1 (5 bases). Trimming pared 6 bases from V and 4 bases from J, leaving 10 bases between. Germline V gene sequence: CDR1 MDHEN, CDR2 SYDVKM. CDR3 length: 12 residues. Here the CDR3 DNA reads TGTGCCAGCAGAATTCAGGGTTACGAGCAGTACTTC. The encoded protein is CASRIQGYEQYF.

This clone was counted between two and nine times. J is TRBJ1-2 and V is TRBV5-1, with D maybe TRBD1 (6 bases). The V end was cut by 0 bases, the J end by 13 bases, with 19 bases between. Germline V CDR1 and CDR2: SGHRS, YFSETQ. The CDR3 contains 14 residues. CDR3 DNA: TGCGCCAGCAGCTTGGGAGGCACGCGCGACAGGAGCACCTTC. It specifies CASSLGGTRDRSTF.

V and J are TRBV25-1 and TRBJ2-6; tentatively, D is TRBD1 (6 bases). Germline V lookup: CDR1 MGHDK, CDR2 SYGVNS. Trimming removed 4 bases at V and 2 bases at J, with 15 bases between. CDR3 size: 17 residues. The CDR3 bases are TGTGCCAGCAGTGGGACAGTGGCCGTAGCTGGGGCCAACGTCCTGACTTTC. Amino acid sequence: CASSGTVAVAGANVLTF. Full variable domain (rest looked up from reference TRBV25-1 and TRBJ2-6): EADIYQTPRYLVIGTGKKITLECSQTMGHDKMYWYQQDPGMELHLIHYSYGVNSTEKGDLSSESTVSRIRTEHFPLTLESARPSHTSQYLCASSGTVAVAGANVLTFGAGSRLTVL.

The chain carries TRBV19 and TRBJ2-7; 13 bases line up with TRBD2. Germline CDR1 and CDR2: LNHDA and SQIVND (reference sequence). Trimming removed 3 bases from V and 6 bases from J; junction bases left unmatched: 8. This CDR3 region has 16 residues. CDR3 sequence (DNA): TGTGCCAGTAGTATCGCCAGACTAGCGGGAGGATCCGAGCAGTACTTC. It specifies CASSIARLAGGSEQYF.

This clone was recorded once. The J gene is TRBJ2-5, the V gene TRBV2; 12 bases match TRBD2. Judging by the DNA end, TRBJ2-7 fits better; the J call may be wrong. From germline, CDR1 is SNHLY and CDR2 FYNNEI. The CDR3 spans 14 residues. For the CDR3, the DNA is TGTGCCAGCAGGGGGACTAGCGGGTCCGACGAGCAGTACTTC. The encoded protein is CASRGTSGSDEQYF.

This rearrangement joins TRBV13 to TRBJ2-7; perhaps TRBD1 as D (6 bases). The CDR3 covers 12 residues. Trimming took 2 bases from V and 6 from J, leaving 8 bases between them. Germline CDR1 is PRHDT and CDR2 is FYEKMQ (reference sequence). The chain's CDR3 is CASSLQGREQYF. The CDR3 nucleotides are TGTGCCAGCAGCTTACAGGGGCGCGAGCAGTACTTC.

The chain uses TRBV7-2 and TRBJ1-2, with 8 bases aligning to TRBD1. After removal of 3 bases from V and 12 bases from J, the junction contained 9 bases not matched to a gene. The CDR3 sequence is 13 residues long. Per germline, CDR1 SGHTA and CDR2 FQGNSA. Here the CDR3 DNA reads TGTGCCAGCAGCTTGGGGGACAGGACGTACCACACCTTC. Translating it yields CASSLGDRTYHTF.

The chain employs TRBV7-2 and TRBJ2-5, with 7 bases lining up with TRBD1. V was pared by 5 bases and J by 1 base, with 4 bases of the junction left unmatched. In germline, CDR1 is SGHTA, CDR2 FQGNSA. The CDR3 has 14 residues. CDR3 DNA sequence: TGTGCCAGCAGCAAGACAGGGATCCAAGAGACCCAGTACTTC. Its translation is CASSKTGIQETQYF.

V and J are TRBV28 and TRBJ1-3; D is unclear. The CDR3 is 14 amino acids. Germline CDR1 is MDHEN and CDR2 is SYDVKM. Trimming removed 2 bases from V and 0 bases from J, with 5 bases in between. Here the CDR3 DNA reads TGTGCCAGCAGTTTAGTCAACTCTGGAAACACCATATATTTT. This translates into CASSLVNSGNTIYF.

CDR3 bases: TGCGCCAGCAGCTTCCAGGGATACAATGAGCAGTTCTTC. This encodes CASSFQGYNEQFF. The chain links TRBV5-1 to TRBJ2-1; D possibly corresponds to TRBD1 (5 bases). V was clipped by 2 bases and J by 4 bases, with 7 bases between them. The CDR3 is 13 amino acids. From germline, CDR1 is SGHRS and CDR2 YFSETQ.

V is TRBV19 and J is TRBJ1-2; D ambiguous. The germline V gene encodes CDR1 LNHDA and CDR2 SQIVND (reference sequence). The CDR3 sequence is 14 residues long. V was pared by 1 base and J by 2 bases, with 8 bases between. CDR3 nucleotide sequence: TGTGCCAGTAGTATAGGGAGCCAAAACTATGGCTACACCTTC. Residues: CASSIGSQNYGYTF.

The chain links TRBV30 to TRBJ1-6; D not certain. V gave up 8 bases and J gave up 4 bases, with 12 bases separating them. Germline-derived CDR1 and CDR2 are GTSNPN and SVGIG (reference sequence). CDR3 length equals 13 residues. CDR3 coding DNA: TGTGCCACCCGACCGGAGTATAATTCACCCCTCCACTTT. This translates into CATRPEYNSPLHF.

This sequence joins TRBV10-1 and TRBJ2-1, with 12 bases that match TRBD1. V lost 5 bases and J lost 6; bases outside the gene matches: 5. This CDR3 spans 15 amino acids. CDR1 WNHNN and CDR2 SYGVQD come from the germline V gene (reference sequence). The DNA of the CDR3 is TGCGCCAGCAGTAACCAGGGACAGGGGGCCAATGAGCAGTTCTTC. Its protein is CASSNQGQGANEQFF.

The chain couples TRBV2 to TRBJ2-2; 10 positions agree with TRBD2. This CDR3 has 15 amino acids. The junction had 5 bases not matched to a gene; V was cut back by 6 bases and J by 4 bases. Germline V CDR1 and CDR2: SNHLY, FYNNEI. CDR3 in amino acids: CASRGTSARTGELFF. In DNA form, the CDR3 reads TGTGCCAGCAGGGGGACTAGCGCTCGCACCGGGGAGCTGTTTTTT.

This sequence joins TRBV28 and TRBJ1-6; 7 nucleotides align to TRBD1. The CDR3 spans 15 residues. Germline V gene lookup returns CDR1 MDHEN and CDR2 SYDVKM. V trimming: 5 bases; J trimming: 6 bases; junction bases outside the gene matches: 7. Written as DNA, the CDR3 is TGTGCCAGCAGTCAACAGGGGAGCCGTAATTCACCCCTCCACTTT. Its translation: CASSQQGSRNSPLHF. Together with reference TRBV28 and TRBJ1-6, the CDR3 gives the full variable domain: DVKVTQSSRYLVKRTGEKVFLECVQDMDHENMFWYRQDPGLGLRLIYFSYDVKMKEKGDIPEGYSVSREKKERFSLILESASTNQTSMYLCASSQQGSRNSPLHFGNGTRLTVT.